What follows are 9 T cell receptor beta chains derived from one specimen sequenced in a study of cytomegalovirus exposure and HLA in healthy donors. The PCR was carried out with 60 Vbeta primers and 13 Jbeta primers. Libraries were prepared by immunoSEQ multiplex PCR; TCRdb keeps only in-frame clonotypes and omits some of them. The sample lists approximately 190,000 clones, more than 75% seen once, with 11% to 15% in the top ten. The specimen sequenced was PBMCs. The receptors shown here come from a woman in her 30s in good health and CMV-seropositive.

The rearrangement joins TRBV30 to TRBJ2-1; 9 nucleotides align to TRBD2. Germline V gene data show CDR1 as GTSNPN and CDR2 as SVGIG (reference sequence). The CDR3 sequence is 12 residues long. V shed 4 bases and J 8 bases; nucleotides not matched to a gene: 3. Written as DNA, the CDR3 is TGTGCCTGGATTAGCGGGAGCTATGAGCAGTTCTTC. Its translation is CAWISGSYEQFF.

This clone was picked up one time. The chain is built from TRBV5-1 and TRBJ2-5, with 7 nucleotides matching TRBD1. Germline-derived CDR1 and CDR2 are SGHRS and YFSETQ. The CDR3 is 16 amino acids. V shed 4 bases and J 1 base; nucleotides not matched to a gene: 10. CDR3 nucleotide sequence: TGCGCCAGCAGCACTGGGACAGCCGTCGTCCAAGAGACCCAGTACTTC. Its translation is CASSTGTAVVQETQYF.

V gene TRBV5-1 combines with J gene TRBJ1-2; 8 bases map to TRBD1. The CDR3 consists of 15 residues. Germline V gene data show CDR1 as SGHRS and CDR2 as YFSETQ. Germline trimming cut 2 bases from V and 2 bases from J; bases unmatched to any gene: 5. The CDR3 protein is CASSLNRGVNYGYTF. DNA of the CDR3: TGCGCCAGCAGCTTAAACAGGGGGGTAAACTATGGCTACACCTTC.

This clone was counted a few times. DNA of the CDR3: TGTGCCAGCAGTTTGGGGGAGGTTGGGGGCTACACCTTC. Translated: CASSLGEVGGYTF. The chain is built from TRBV28 and TRBJ1-2; D is possibly TRBD1 (5 bases). Germline assignment: CDR1 MDHEN and CDR2 SYDVKM. The CDR3 is 13 amino acids. Trimming left V 3 bases short and J 8 bases short, with 13 bases between.

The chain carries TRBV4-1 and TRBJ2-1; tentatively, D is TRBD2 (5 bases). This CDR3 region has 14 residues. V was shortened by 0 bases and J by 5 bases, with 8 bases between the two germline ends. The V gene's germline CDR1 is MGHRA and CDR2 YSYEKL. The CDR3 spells CASSQERDNNEQFF. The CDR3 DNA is TGCGCCAGCAGCCAAGAGAGGGATAACAATGAGCAGTTCTTC.

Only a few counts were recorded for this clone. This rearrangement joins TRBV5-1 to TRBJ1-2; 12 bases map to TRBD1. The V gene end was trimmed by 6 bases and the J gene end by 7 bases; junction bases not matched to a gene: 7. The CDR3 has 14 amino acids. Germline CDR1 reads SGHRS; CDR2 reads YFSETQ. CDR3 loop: CASKSGTGGLGYTF. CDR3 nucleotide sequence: TGCGCCAGCAAGAGCGGGACAGGGGGCCTTGGCTACACCTTC.

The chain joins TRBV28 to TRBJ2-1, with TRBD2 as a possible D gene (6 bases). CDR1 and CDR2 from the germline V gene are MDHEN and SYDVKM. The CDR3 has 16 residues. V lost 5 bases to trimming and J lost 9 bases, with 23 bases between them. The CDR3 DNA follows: TGTGCCAGCAGTCCCCTCAGGCGGGGAAGAAGTCCTGAGCAGTTCTTC. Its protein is CASSPLRRGRSPEQFF.

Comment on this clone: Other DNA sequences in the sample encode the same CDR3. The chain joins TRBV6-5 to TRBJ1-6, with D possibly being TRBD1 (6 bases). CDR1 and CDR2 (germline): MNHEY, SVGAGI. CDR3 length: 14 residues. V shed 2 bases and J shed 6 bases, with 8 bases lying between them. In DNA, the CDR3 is TGTGCCAGCAGTTACAGGGGGGGTAATTCACCCCTCCACTTT. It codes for CASSYRGGNSPLHF.

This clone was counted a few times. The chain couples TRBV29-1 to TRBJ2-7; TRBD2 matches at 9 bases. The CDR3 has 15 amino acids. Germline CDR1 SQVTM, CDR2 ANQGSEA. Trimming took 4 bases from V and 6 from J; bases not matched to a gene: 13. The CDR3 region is CSVVRAGGGPSEQYF. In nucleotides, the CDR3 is TGCAGCGTTGTTCGGGCGGGAGGGGGCCCCAGCGAGCAGTACTTC.